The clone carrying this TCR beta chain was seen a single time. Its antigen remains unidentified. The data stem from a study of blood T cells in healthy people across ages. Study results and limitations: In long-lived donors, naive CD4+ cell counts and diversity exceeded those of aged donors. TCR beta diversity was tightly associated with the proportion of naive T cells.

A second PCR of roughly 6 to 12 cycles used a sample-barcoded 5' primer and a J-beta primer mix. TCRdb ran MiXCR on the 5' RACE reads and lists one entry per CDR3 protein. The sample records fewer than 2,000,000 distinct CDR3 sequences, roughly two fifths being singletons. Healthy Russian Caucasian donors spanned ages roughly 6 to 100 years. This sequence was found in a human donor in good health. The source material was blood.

This CDR3 is CSVGQGAGIGEAFF. As DNA, the CDR3 is TGCAGCGTTGGGCAGGGGGCCGGGATTGGTGAAGCTTTCTTT. The gene calls are TRBV29-1 and TRBJ1-1; 8 bases match TRBD1. V shed 4 bases, J shed 7 bases, and the junction held 11 bases outside the gene matches. The CDR3 extends over 14 amino acids. Germline V gene data show CDR1 as SQVTM and CDR2 as ANQGSEA.